This T cell receptor beta chain was found in a study of shared clonotypes between healthy human individuals. Study-wide background: Per donor, three plates held CD4 naive cells, three held CD4 memory, two held CD8 naive and one held CD8 memory. Study-wide results and caveats: When naive CD4 clonotypes were compared across four donors, around 4.6% were shared. The small donor group covered limited genetic and exposure diversity.

Naive CD8 cells comprised CD45RO-negative, CCR7-positively selected cells, excluding terminally differentiated effector memory CD45RA+ cells. As regards this clone: Its antigen is not identified.

This table comes from immunoSEQ multiplex PCR, and its TCRdb copy is limited to in-frame clones, with some not included. The table records about 2 million clones, about 95% of them present only once. The CDR3 spans 18 residues. V gave up 0 bases and J gave up 6 bases, with 23 bases separating them. Germline CDR1 and CDR2: SGDLS and YYNGEE. The chain combines TRBV9 with TRBJ2-3, with D perhaps matching TRBD2 (6 bases). Sample: naive CD8+ T cells sorted from blood. The clonotype comes from a young man in good health. The chain's CDR3 is CASSVGSNLAVLDDTQYF. The CDR3 DNA follows: TGTGCCAGCAGCGTAGGCAGTAATTTAGCGGTTCTAGACGATACGCAGTATTTT.